This TCR beta chain was obtained from a study of Ad26.COV2.S vaccination and SARS-CoV-2 variants. Study summary: Of the COV1001 trial arms, the Ad26.COV2.S arm included the donor. Points from the study as a whole: Placebo recipients showed lower spike-specific TCR breadth than vaccinees. It was found that vaccine and placebo recipients had similar non-spike TCR breadth.

TCRdb keeps only in-frame clones here, not all; method: immunoSEQ multiplex PCR. The sample contains about 680,000 clones, 80% to 90% of which appear only once. The CDR3 contains 15 residues. Germline V gene data show CDR1 as GTSNPN and CDR2 as SVGIG (reference sequence). V dropped 2 bases and J dropped 7 bases, with 18 bases sitting between them. As to treatment: 15 to 20 received Ad26.COV2.S at low or high dose, single or two shots; a few received placebo; per-sample allocation not given. Samples analyzed were those drawn on day 63 after the first vaccine or placebo injection. A Boston donor was an adult aged 18-55 years. Notes on this clone: Its antigen is not known.

The receptor comes from a person aged 18 to 65 who received the Ad26.COV2.S COVID-19 vaccine or a placebo. The specimen was peripheral blood, collected in a trial of Ad26.COV2.S vaccine versus placebo. This chain connects TRBV30 to TRBJ1-5, with D possibly matching TRBD1 (5 bases). The CDR3 here is CAWSLRAFEGQPQHF. The CDR3 DNA sequence: TGTGCCTGGAGTCTCCGGGCCTTCGAGGGGCAGCCCCAGCATTTT.